Listed below are T cell receptor beta chains from one sample, sequenced in a study of low-dose radiotherapy and immunotherapy resistance in tumors. TCRdb itself ran the reads through MiXCR, one entry per CDR3 protein. The top ten hold 3.7% of the sample, which has about 39,000 distinct CDR3 sequences, 25% to 40% seen once. The starting material was PBMCs, obtained before treatment. The receptors originated from a male donor with gallbladder cancer. CDR3s include the opening cysteine and the closing phenylalanine or tryptophan. D genes are given only for firm matches. Not every row has a clone size; where given, it reads once, few, many or a size class.

v_gene	d_gene	j_gene	abundance	CDR3nt	CDR3aa
TRBV9	.	TRBJ2-2	many	TGTGCCAGCAGCGAACAGAACCGGGAGCTGTTTTTT	CASSEQNRELFF
TRBV7-6	TRBD2	TRBJ2-5	many	TGTGCCAGCAGCTTAGCGCGCGCTAGCGGGGGGCCTAACCAGTACTTC	CASSLARASGGPNQYF
TRBV5-1	.	TRBJ2-7	medium-sized	TGCGCCAGCAGCTTTGGTTCGGAGGCCTACGAGCAGTACTTC	CASSFGSEAYEQYF
TRBV6-2/TRBV6-3	TRBD2	TRBJ2-1	few	TGTGCCAGCCATCGGACTAGCGGTTACAATGAGCAGTTCTTC	CASHRTSGYNEQFF
TRBV2	TRBD2	TRBJ2-1	medium-sized	TGTGCCAGCAGTGAGTCGGGAGGGTACAATGAGCAGTTCTTC	CASSESGGYNEQFF
TRBV7-6	.	TRBJ2-1	many	TGTGCCAGCAGCTTAGAGACTAGCTCCTACAATGAGCAGTTCTTC	CASSLETSSYNEQFF
TRBV7-9	.	TRBJ2-5	.	TGTGCCAGCAGCTTTCAGTCGCCCAACCAAGAGACCCAGTACTTC	CASSFQSPNQETQYF
TRBV28	.	TRBJ1-2	many	TGTGCCAGCAGTACCCCTCGGGCTACCGAACGACTCTATGGCTACACCTTC	CASSTPRATERLYGYTF
TRBV11-2	TRBD2	TRBJ2-3	many	TGTGCCAGCAGCCCGACTAGCGGGAGCACAGATACGCAGTATTTT	CASSPTSGSTDTQYF
TRBV15	.	TRBJ2-5	many	TGTGCCACCAGCAGAGGAGGGATAGGGGAGACCCAGTACTTC	CATSRGGIGETQYF
TRBV9	TRBD1	TRBJ1-6	many	TGTGCCAGCAGCGCATCGGGACAGGGTGGAAATTCACCCCTCCACTTT	CASSASGQGGNSPLHF
TRBV28	TRBD1	TRBJ2-7	.	TGTGCCAGCACCTTTAGCAGGGGGAGCCACGAGCAGTACTTC	CASTFSRGSHEQYF
TRBV12-3/TRBV12-4	.	TRBJ2-1	many	TGTGCCAGCAGTACCCAGAACAATGAGCAGTTCTTC	CASSTQNNEQFF
TRBV18	TRBD2	TRBJ2-1	many	TGTGCCAGCTCACTGGGACTAGCGGAAAACAATGAGCAGTTCTTC	CASSLGLAENNEQFF
TRBV28	.	TRBJ2-7	medium-sized	TGTGCCAGCACCTCAGACAGGAGGTCCTACGAGCAGTACTTC	CASTSDRRSYEQYF
TRBV5-5	.	TRBJ2-5	.	.	CASTNQTSMYLCASQAAGGTQYF
TRBV20-1	.	TRBJ2-1	many	TGCAGTGCTAGAACCCTCGGGCCTAGCTCCTACAATGAGCAGTTCTTC	CSARTLGPSSYNEQFF
TRBV14	.	TRBJ2-2	few	TGTGCCAGCAGCCAAGGAATGGTAGCGGCGAACACCGGGGAGCTGTTTTTT	CASSQGMVAANTGELFF
TRBV19	.	TRBJ1-2	many	TGTGCCAGTATCACAGGCGCCTCGGCAGACCAAACTAACTATGGCTACACCTTC	CASITGASADQTNYGYTF
TRBV9	.	TRBJ1-6	many	TGTGCCGGACGGGGCCCCGGGCCCCCCGGAGGTTCACCCCTCCACTTT	CAGRGPGPPGGSPLHF
TRBV20-1	.	TRBJ2-7	many	TGCAGTGCTCCTTCCGGACAGAACTCCTACGAGCAGTACTTC	CSAPSGQNSYEQYF
TRBV5-4	.	TRBJ2-5	.	TGTGCCAGCAGCCAGCTTGGGGCAGGGGAAGAGACCCAGTACTTC	CASSQLGAGEETQYF
TRBV30	.	TRBJ1-4	many	TGTGCCTGGAGTAGGTCCGGGACATCAAATGAAAAACTGTTTTTT	CAWSRSGTSNEKLFF
TRBV20-1	TRBD2	TRBJ2-3	many	TGCAGTGCTAGAGTCCCAGCGGGGGGTTGGACAGATACGCAGTATTTT	CSARVPAGGWTDTQYF
TRBV20-1	.	TRBJ2-2	many	TGCAGTGCTAGAGCGGGGGGCCGGAACACCGGGGAGCTGTTTTTT	CSARAGGRNTGELFF
TRBV10-3	TRBD1	TRBJ1-5	once	TGTGCCATCAGTGTCGGGGACAGGGGAGTTCAGCCCCAGCATTTT	CAISVGDRGVQPQHF